This TCR beta chain was obtained from a study of shared clonotypes between healthy human individuals. General study findings and limits: Between a handful of donors, naive CD4 clonotypes were shared at a level of about 5.3%.

Points on this clone: Its cognate antigen is unknown.

Sequencing used immunoSEQ multiplex PCR; TCRdb keeps in-frame clones, though not all of them. The repertoire holds around 2.1 million clones, with around 95% as singletons. CDR3 length equals 14 residues. The V end was cut by 4 bases, the J end by 1 base, with 11 bases between. CDR1 SGHRS and CDR2 YFSETQ come from the germline V gene. The TCR comes from a man in his late teens or twenties in good health. J is TRBJ2-5 and V is TRBV5-1; the D gene is possibly TRBD2 (5 bases). The material sequenced was naive CD4+ T cells sorted from blood. Regarding subset: CD45RA+ positively selected. CDR3 protein: CASSPRDPQETQYF. CDR3 nucleotides: TGCGCCAGCAGCCCCCGGGATCCCCAAGAGACCCAGTACTTC. The full variable domain, completed using reference TRBV5-1 and TRBJ2-5, is KAGVTQTPRYLIKTRGQQVTLSCSPISGHRSVSWYQQTPGQGLQFLFEYFSETQRNKGNFPGRFSGRQFSNSRSEMNVSTLELGDSALYLCASSPRDPQETQYFGPGTRLLVL.